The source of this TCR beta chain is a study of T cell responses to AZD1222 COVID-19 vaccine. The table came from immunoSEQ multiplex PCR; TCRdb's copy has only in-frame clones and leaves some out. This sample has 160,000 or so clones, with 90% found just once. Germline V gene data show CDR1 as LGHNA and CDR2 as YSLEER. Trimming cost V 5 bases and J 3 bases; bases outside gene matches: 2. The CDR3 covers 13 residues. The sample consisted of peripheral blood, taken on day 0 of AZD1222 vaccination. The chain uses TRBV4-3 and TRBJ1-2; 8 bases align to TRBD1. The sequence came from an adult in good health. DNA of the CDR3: TGCGCCAGCAGCAAGGACAGGGACTATGGCTACACCTTC. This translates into CASSKDRDYGYTF.